This T cell receptor beta chain is drawn from a study of beta chain features in type 1 diabetes. All of the isolated RNA was reverse transcribed, so expressed TCRB transcripts were sequenced. TCRdb's table, derived via immunoSEQ multiplex PCR, lists solely in-frame clones and lacks some. The top ten clones hold under 0.095% of a sample with hundreds of thousands of clones, about a sixth of them seen once. The CDR3 is 15 residues long. The germline gives CDR1 SGHVS, CDR2 FQNEAQ. Trimming shortened V by 5 bases and J by 9 bases, and 20 bases separated the two germline ends. Sorted cells reached over 95% purity in every population. Study-wide results and caveats: All four CD4+ subsets from Type 1 diabetes patients carried moderately but significantly shorter TCRB CDR3s.

Remarks on this clone: The antigen remains unidentified.

The rearrangement uses TRBV7-8 and TRBJ2-1; tentatively, D is TRBD1 or TRBD2 (5 bases each). The TCR was taken from a man in his late teens or twenties in good health. Source material: naive CD4+ T cells from blood. The CDR3: CASSTYPGPRAEQFF. The DNA for the CDR3 is TGTGCCAGCAGCACATACCCGGGACCCAGGGCTGAGCAGTTCTTC. The full variable domain, rest sourced from reference TRBV7-8 and TRBJ2-1, is GAGVSQSPRYKVAKRGQDVALRCDPISGHVSLFWYQQALGQGPEFLTYFQNEAQLDKSGLPSDRFFAERPEGSVSTLKIQRTQQEDSAVYLCASSTYPGPRAEQFFGPGTRLTVL.